This T cell receptor beta chain was documented in a study of T cell responses to AZD1222 COVID-19 vaccine. This clone has just a few counts. This CDR3 is 13 amino acids long. The germline CDR1 and CDR2 sequences are KGHSH and LQKENI. The trim removed 4 bases at V and 6 bases at J, leaving 4 bases unmatched. Repertoires were generated with immunoSEQ multiplex PCR, while TCRdb's copy carries only in-frame clones and drops some. The sample has tens of thousands of clones; about 91% are singletons. The receptor was isolated from an adult who received the AZD1222 COVID-19 vaccine. The rearrangement joins TRBV18 to TRBJ2-7; 9 nucleotides align to TRBD1. Here the sequenced sample was peripheral blood, taken 28 days after the second AZD1222 dose. This chain's CDR3 is CASSLRTGAEQYF. The CDR3 region has the DNA TGTGCCAGCTCACTACGGACAGGGGCCGAGCAGTACTTC.